This TCR beta chain appears in the sequencing data of a study of cytomegalovirus exposure and HLA in healthy donors. V gave up 2 bases and J gave up 3 bases, with 12 bases separating them. The CDR3 has 15 amino acids. Germline values: CDR1 SGHNT, CDR2 YYREEE (reference sequence). Among the donors, all were healthy bone marrow donors. The PCR was carried out with 60 Vbeta primers and 13 Jbeta primers. The assay was immunoSEQ multiplex PCR, and TCRdb's table has in-frame clones only and misses some. Here the sample spans about 190,000 clones, approximately 79% being singletons. The chain recombines TRBV5-4 with TRBJ1-5, with D tentatively TRBD1 (6 bases). Sequenced sample: PBMCs. The TCR comes from a woman between 18 and 29 years old in good health and CMV-seronegative. The CDR3 spells CASSFGGHINQPQHF. The CDR3 nucleotides are TGTGCCAGCAGCTTCGGGGGGCACATCAATCAGCCCCAGCATTTT.